The entry below gives a single T cell receptor (beta chain) sequence along with its context. The antigen is undetermined. The sample comes from a study of shared clonotypes between healthy human individuals. Study-wide results and caveats: Inspection by rarefaction showed sorted-subset sequencing to be incomplete despite large depth. Relative to clonotypes present in all four donors, those not shared had lower generation probabilities.

Germline lookup yields CDR1 SGHRS and CDR2 YFSETQ. J lost 5 bases, V lost 7 bases, and 12 bases had no gene match. The CDR3 runs 15 residues. Some clones are missing from TCRdb's copy, which holds only in-frame ones; the method was immunoSEQ multiplex PCR. The sample lists roughly 2.4 million clones, approximately 95% seen once, with over 0.1% in the top ten. CD4+ cells underwent separation, giving CD45RA+ naive and CD45RA-negative memory subsets. The receptor comes from a young man in good health. Sequenced material: naive CD4+ T cells sorted from blood. Specified subset: CD45RA+ positively selected. The chain is built from TRBV5-1 and TRBJ2-1; TRBD1 agrees at 7 bases. CDR3 DNA: TGCGCCAGCTACCCCGACAGGGTAGGGGACAATGAGCAGTTCTTC. This translates into CASYPDRVGDNEQFF.